Listed below are T cell receptor beta chains from one sample, sequenced in a study of radiation and T cells in renal cell carcinoma. TCRdb's table, derived via immunoSEQ multiplex PCR, lists solely in-frame clones and lacks some. The sample lists some 70,000 clones, 82% occurring once. Material: blood, obtained from a patient whose treatment included radiotherapy and nephrectomy. All receptors come from a man aged 60 to 75 with renal cell carcinoma. The CDR3 runs from the conserved cysteine through the conserved F or W. Each record gives: V gene, J gene, clone size, D gene, CDR3 DNA, CDR3 protein. D genes are given only for firm matches. A row's size may be missing; if present it is once, few, many or a size class.

>TRBV12-5|TRBJ2-2|-|TRBD2
TGTGCTAGTGGTTTTCGGGGGGGTTCGAACACCGGGGAGCTGTTTTTT
CASGFRGGSNTGELFF
>TRBV30|TRBJ2-2|-|-
TGTGCCTCGGGCCCCTGGGGGATCGGGGAGCTGTTTTTT
CASGPWGIGELFF
>TRBV19|TRBJ2-2|-|TRBD2
TGTGCCAGTAGTATAGTTAGCGGGGCGAACACCGGGGAGCTGTTTTTT
CASSIVSGANTGELFF
>TRBV11-1|TRBJ2-7|-|-
TGTGCCAGCAACTTACAGGGCCAGTCCTACGAGCAGTACTTC
CASNLQGQSYEQYF
>TRBV11-3|TRBJ2-3|-|-
TGTGCCAGCAGCTGGGGGGTCGGAGCAGATACGCAGTATTTT
CASSWGVGADTQYF
>TRBV5-8|TRBJ1-1|-|-
TGTGCCAGCAGCTTGAGTGTAGGGAGCACTGAAGCTTTCTTT
CASSLSVGSTEAFF
>TRBV6-5|TRBJ1-6|-|-
TGTGCCAGCAGTTACTATGGCAGTAATTCACCCCTCCACTTT
CASSYYGSNSPLHF
>TRBV5-1|TRBJ1-1|few|-
TGCGCCAGCAGCTTGGGAGGGACCAACACTGAAGCTTTCTTT
CASSLGGTNTEAFF
>TRBV5-1|TRBJ1-4|-|-
TGCGCCAGCAGCTCGGTACCAGGACAGCAGGGAGTTGAAAAACTGTTTTTT
CASSSVPGQQGVEKLFF
>TRBV4-2|TRBJ2-4|-|-
TGTGCCAGCAGCCAAGTTGACGAAAACATTCAGTACTTC
CASSQVDENIQYF
>TRBV11-2|TRBJ1-2|-|TRBD1
TGTGCCAGCAGCTTAGCCCAAGGGGGCATTGGGGATGGCTACACCTTC
CASSLAQGGIGDGYTF
>TRBV4-1|TRBJ1-2|-|-
TGCGCCAGCAGCCAAGAAGCAGGATACTACACCTTC
CASSQEAGYYTF
>TRBV4-1|TRBJ2-7|-|-
TGCGCCAGCAGCCAAGATACCCCACAGGGCCGGTCGGGCTACGAGCAGTACTTC
CASSQDTPQGRSGYEQYF
>TRBV28|TRBJ2-1|-|TRBD2
TGTGCCAGCAGTTTTAGCGGGAGGGTCTACAATGAGCAGTTCTTC
CASSFSGRVYNEQFF
>TRBV18|TRBJ1-1|-|-
TGTGCCAGCTCACCGAGGATGGGCGAACGGGAAGCTTTCTTT
CASSPRMGEREAFF
>TRBV2|TRBJ2-1|-|TRBD2
TGTGCCACTCAAAAAGGGACTAGTGGCGGTGAGCAGTTCTTC
CATQKGTSGGEQFF
>TRBV10-3|TRBJ2-7|-|-
TGTGCCATCAGGGACGATGGGTACGAGCAGTACTTC
CAIRDDGYEQYF
>TRBV18|TRBJ1-4|few|-
TGTGCCAGCTCACCACAAGGCAGGGCCTCAACTAATGAAAAACTGTTTTTT
CASSPQGRASTNEKLFF
>TRBV19|TRBJ2-5|-|TRBD1
TGTGCCAGCTCTACAGGGGCGGCTAGGGAGACCCAGTACTTC
CASSTGAARETQYF
>TRBV10-3|TRBJ1-5|few|-
TGTGCCACCCAGGGGATTTTTACAAATCAGCCCCAGCATTTT
CATQGIFTNQPQHF
>TRBV6-1|TRBJ2-7|-|TRBD1
TGTGCCAGCGAACGGGACAGGGGGACCTACGAGCAGTACTTC
CASERDRGTYEQYF
>TRBV7-9|TRBJ2-2|once|-
TGTGCCAGCAACCTCGGACAGCGCACCGGGGAGCTGTTTTTT
CASNLGQRTGELFF
>TRBV2|TRBJ1-5|-|-
TGTGCCAGCAGTGTAGAGAGGCATAGCAATCAGCCCCAGCATTTT
CASSVERHSNQPQHF